A selection of T cell receptor beta chains follows, all from one sample in a study of T cells in Graves' hyperthyroidism and ophthalmopathy. One entry per CDR3 protein results from TCRdb running MiXCR on the multiplex PCR reads. The sample lists about 640,000 distinct CDR3 sequences, approximately 14% occurring once. The specimen sequenced was blood. The receptors shown here come from a woman aged 45-60 years with Graves' ophthalmopathy. Both conserved end residues are part of each CDR3. Fields, in order: J gene, V gene, clone size, D gene, CDR3 DNA, CDR3 protein. A D gene is named only where the DNA matches it firmly. Where a row states a size, it is once, few, many or the class of an expanded clone; other rows omit it.

TRBJ2-7	TRBV28	many	TRBD1	TGTGCCAGCAGTTTCGGGACAGGGCTCGAGCAGTACTTC	CASSFGTGLEQYF
TRBJ1-2	TRBV6-1	many	.	TGTGCCAGCAGTAAACAGAACGACTATGGCTACACCTTC	CASSKQNDYGYTF
TRBJ1-5	TRBV28	.	.	TGTGCCAGCAGTTTATTGGGGACCCCCCAGCATTTT	CASSLLGTPQHF
TRBJ1-2	TRBV27	many	.	TGTGCCAGCAGCTCTCCCATGACAGGAATTTATGGCTACACCTTC	CASSSPMTGIYGYTF
TRBJ1-5	TRBV28	many	TRBD1	TGTGCCAGCACCACGACAGGGAAGAATCAGCCCCAGCATTTT	CASTTTGKNQPQHF
TRBJ2-1	TRBV19	.	.	TGTGCCAGTAGCACGACCCGGGGACATGAGCAGTTCTTC	CASSTTRGHEQFF
TRBJ2-7	TRBV4-3	many	TRBD2	TGCGCCAGCAGCCAAGATGCTAGCGGGAGCGGCTCCTCCTACGAGCAGTACTTC	CASSQDASGSGSSYEQYF
TRBJ1-5	TRBV25-1	.	TRBD1	TGTGCCAGCAGTGAATCTAACAGGGGAACGGGTCAGCCCCAGCATTTT	CASSESNRGTGQPQHF
TRBJ1-5	TRBV20-1	few	.	TGCAGTGCTAGAGATGTAGGGGGGCGGCTAGGCAATCAGCCCCAGCATTTT	CSARDVGGRLGNQPQHF
TRBJ2-7	TRBV12-3/TRBV12-4	many	.	TGTGCCAGCAGTTTAAACCCGGCCTCCGAGCAGTACTTC	CASSLNPASEQYF
TRBJ1-5	TRBV19	few	.	TGTGCCAGTAGTATCCCCGGACAGATTAGCAATCAGCCCCAGCATTTT	CASSIPGQISNQPQHF
TRBJ1-5	TRBV24-1	few	.	TGTGCCACCAGTGATTTATCGGGAGAACAGCCCCAGCATTTT	CATSDLSGEQPQHF
TRBJ2-3	TRBV3-1	many	.	TGTGCCAGCAGCCTAGCGCCCACCACAGATACGCAGTATTTT	CASSLAPTTDTQYF
TRBJ1-5	TRBV28	many	.	TGTGCCAGCACCCGCCAGAGCAATCAGCCCCAGCATTTT	CASTRQSNQPQHF
TRBJ2-2	TRBV6-2/TRBV6-3	.	.	TGTGCCAGCAGAGGCTCATTCGCGAACACCGGGGAGCTGTTTTTT	CASRGSFANTGELFF
TRBJ1-1	TRBV20-1	many	.	TGCAGTGCTAGCCCCGGGACCACCAAATGGAACACTGAAGCTTTCTTT	CSASPGTTKWNTEAFF
TRBJ1-2	TRBV7-2	.	.	TGTGCAACTCGCCAGGGACCTAACTATGGCTACACCTTC	CATRQGPNYGYTF
TRBJ1-2	TRBV2	many	.	TGTGCCAGCAGCCCTGAAAGGAACAGGTCCTATGGCTACACCTTC	CASSPERNRSYGYTF
TRBJ1-1	TRBV5-1	many	.	TGCGCCAGCCGAGATCTCACTGAAGCTTTCTTT	CASRDLTEAFF
TRBJ2-4	TRBV5-1	few	.	TGCGCCAGCAGCTTGTCCGAGTTAGCCAAAAACATTCAGTACTTC	CASSLSELAKNIQYF
TRBJ1-3	TRBV5-1	few	.	TGCGCCAGCAGCTTGGCCGTCAGGACCCCTGGAAACACCATATATTTT	CASSLAVRTPGNTIYF
TRBJ2-1	TRBV4-1	few	.	TGCGCCAGCAGCCAAGAGGAGGAGCGAAGATGGGCCGTTTTAACAGATGAGCAGTTCTTC	CASSQEEERRWAVLTDEQFF
TRBJ2-7	TRBV29-1	.	TRBD2	TGCAGCGTCCCGGCTAGCGGAACCTACGAGCAGTACTTC	CSVPASGTYEQYF
TRBJ1-3	TRBV6-5	few	.	TGTGCCAGCAGTTACTCAGACAGTCGAAACACCATATATTTT	CASSYSDSRNTIYF
TRBJ2-3	TRBV12-3/TRBV12-4	many	.	TGTGCCAGCAGTTTTGATGGGGCCGGCACAGATACGCAGTATTTT	CASSFDGAGTDTQYF
TRBJ1-4	TRBV28	.	.	TGTGCCAGCAGTCCCCCGAATCAACACGCAAAACTGTTTTTT	CASSPPNQHAKLFF
TRBJ2-7	TRBV30	many	.	TGTGCCTGGCGATATGACTACGAGCAGTACTTC	CAWRYDYEQYF
TRBJ2-5	TRBV2	.	.	TGTGCCAGCAGTCGACAGCACCAAGAGACCCAGTACTTC	CASSRQHQETQYF
TRBJ1-1	TRBV7-3	many	.	TGTGCCAGCAGCCTAGGAGGGGGAGGTAACACTGAAGCTTTCTTT	CASSLGGGGNTEAFF
TRBJ1-3	TRBV12-3/TRBV12-4	many	TRBD1	TGTGCCAGCAGTTTGGGACAGGGAGGAAACACCATATATTTT	CASSLGQGGNTIYF
TRBJ1-3	TRBV6-2/TRBV6-3	many	TRBD1	TGTGCCAGCAGGGGGACAGGAACTGGAAACACCATATATTTT	CASRGTGTGNTIYF
TRBJ1-5	TRBV27	few	.	TGTGCCAGCAGTACAACCACAGGGACGAGCAATCAGCCCCAGCATTTT	CASSTTTGTSNQPQHF
TRBJ2-7	TRBV6-5	.	.	TGTGCCAGCAGTTACGATCCCCTGACAAACTCCTACGAGCAGTACTTC	CASSYDPLTNSYEQYF
TRBJ2-2	TRBV11-2	many	TRBD2	TGTGCCAGCAGCTCAACGTGGACTAGCGAGCCTAGCGCGAACACCGGGGAGCTGTTTTTT	CASSSTWTSEPSANTGELFF
TRBJ2-5	TRBV6-1	few	TRBD1	TGTGCCAGCAGACAGCAGGGGGCCGAGACCCAGTACTTC	CASRQQGAETQYF
TRBJ1-6	TRBV18	few	.	TGTGCCAGCTCACCGAGACAGCGGGATAATTCACCCCTCCACTTT	CASSPRQRDNSPLHF
TRBJ1-1	TRBV6-2/TRBV6-3	many	TRBD1	TGTGCCAGCAGTTACCAATACAGGGGAACTGAAGCTTTCTTT	CASSYQYRGTEAFF
TRBJ2-5	TRBV4-2	few	.	TGTGCCAGCAGCCAAGACCGAGACCCACAGTACTTC	CASSQDRDPQYF
TRBJ2-7	TRBV6-2/TRBV6-3	few	TRBD2	TGTGCCAGCAGATTGACTAGCGGGAGGGTCCACGAGCAGTACTTC	CASRLTSGRVHEQYF
TRBJ2-1	TRBV19	few	TRBD2	TGTGCCAGTAGTACTAGACTAGCGGGAGTAAAGAATGAGCAGTTCTTC	CASSTRLAGVKNEQFF
TRBJ2-7	TRBV10-1	many	.	TGCGCCAGCACTAGTAGTGGGGGATTCGAGCAGTACTTC	CASTSSGGFEQYF
TRBJ2-5	TRBV6-2/TRBV6-3	.	.	TGTGCCAGCAGTTCACAAACCTATAACCAGTACTTC	CASSSQTYNQYF
TRBJ1-1	TRBV30	many	.	TGTGCCTGGGCAGGGATGAACACTGAAGCTTTCTTT	CAWAGMNTEAFF
TRBJ2-7	TRBV28	many	TRBD1	TGTGCCAGCAGGGCCGGGACAGGGGGATCGACATTCTACGAGCAGTACTTC	CASRAGTGGSTFYEQYF
TRBJ2-7	TRBV6-6	.	.	TGTGCCAGCAGTTACTCGCCTGGCAACGAGCAGTACTTC	CASSYSPGNEQYF
TRBJ1-4	TRBV3-1	many	.	TGTGCCAGCAGCCAAGATGTGGGCGCATTTGAAAAACTGTTTTTT	CASSQDVGAFEKLFF
TRBJ2-5	TRBV3-1	few	.	TGTGCCAGCAGCCAAGATCAGGATGCTGGCGCAGGGATTAAGGAGACCCAGTACTTC	CASSQDQDAGAGIKETQYF
TRBJ2-1	TRBV7-9	many	.	TGTGCCAGCAGCTTAATTCCGGGCCCCCGATCCGATGAGCAGTTCTTC	CASSLIPGPRSDEQFF
TRBJ2-5	TRBV18	many	TRBD2	TGTGCCAGCTCAAAACTAGCGGGAGGACAAGAGACCCAGTACTTC	CASSKLAGGQETQYF
TRBJ2-3	TRBV9	.	TRBD2	TGTGCCAGCAGCGTTTTCGGGACTAGCGGCACAGATACGCAGTATTTT	CASSVFGTSGTDTQYF
TRBJ2-3	TRBV6-1	.	.	TGTGCCAGCAGTGACGGGACGGTAGCGATGCGGACGCAGTATTTT	CASSDGTVAMRTQYF
TRBJ2-1	TRBV3-1	many	.	TGTGCCAGCAGCCAAGACAAGCGACCCTACAATGAGCAGTTCTTC	CASSQDKRPYNEQFF
TRBJ2-1	TRBV6-1	.	TRBD2	TGTGCCAGCACTGGACTAGCGGCAATCTCCTACAATGAGCAGTTCTTC	CASTGLAAISYNEQFF
TRBJ2-3	TRBV14	.	.	TGTGCCAGCAGCCGGCGGGCGACGAGCACAGATACGCAGTATTTT	CASSRRATSTDTQYF
TRBJ1-2	TRBV4-1	many	.	TGCGCCAGCAGCCACGCCAGGGGAGGCTATGGCTACACCTTC	CASSHARGGYGYTF